The 26 T cell receptor beta chains reported below all come from one sample, sequenced in a study of cytomegalovirus exposure and HLA in healthy donors. Use of 60 Vbeta and 13 Jbeta primers characterized the PCR. Sequencing was performed with immunoSEQ multiplex PCR; in TCRdb, only in-frame clones are kept and a portion is missing. The data hold over 150,000 clones, with 65% to 85% observed a single time. The specimen sequenced was PBMCs. These receptors came from a boy aged 2-9 years in good health and CMV-seronegative.

This chain connects TRBV11-2 to TRBJ2-7; tentative D call: TRBD1 (5 bases). This CDR3 spans 15 amino acids. CDR1 is SGHAT and CDR2 is FQNNGV in the germline V gene. V lost 5 bases and J 7 bases, leaving 21 bases between the germline ends. The CDR3 loop is CASSPGHARWGEQYF. The DNA of the CDR3 is TGTGCCAGCAGCCCAGGACACGCTCGGTGGGGTGAGCAGTACTTC.

V usage is TRBV4-1 and J usage is TRBJ2-3, with D unclear. This CDR3 has 16 amino acids. The germline V and J ends were trimmed by 4 bases and 0 bases, with 14 bases remaining between them. Looked up from germline, CDR1 is MGHRA and CDR2 is YSYEKL. The CDR3 sequence: CASSLNPSTSTDTQYF. The CDR3 DNA follows: TGCGCCAGCAGCCTCAATCCATCCACTAGCACAGATACGCAGTATTTT.

The chain uses TRBV2 and TRBJ2-1; perhaps TRBD2 as D (5 bases). The germline CDR1 and CDR2 sequences are SNHLY and FYNNEI. V lost 4 bases and J lost 6, with 13 bases in between. The CDR3 has 14 amino acids. The CDR3 region is CASSGTGISNEQFF. In DNA form, the CDR3 reads TGTGCCAGCAGTGGGACCGGGATATCCAATGAGCAGTTCTTC. Using reference TRBV2 and TRBJ2-1 for the parts outside the CDR3, the full variable domain is EPEVTQTPSHQVTQMGQEVILRCVPISNHLYFYWYRQILGQKVEFLVSFYNNEISEKSEIFDDQFSVERPDGSNFTLKIRSTKLEDSAMYFCASSGTGISNEQFFGPGTRLTVL.

This clone was detected a few times. Written as DNA, the CDR3 is TGCGCCAGCAGCGCTACTAGGACTAGCGGTGTAATTAGCTCCTACGAGCAGTACTTC. Translating gives CASSATRTSGVISSYEQYF. V usage is TRBV5-1 and J usage is TRBJ2-7, with 10 bases fitting TRBD2. Germline CDR1 is SGHRS and CDR2 is YFSETQ. The CDR3 consists of 19 residues. Trimming took 4 bases from V and 0 from J; bases not matched to a gene: 16.

There are a few counts of this clone. The rearrangement joins TRBV21-1 to TRBJ1-4; TRBD1 is taken as the D call from the table, unchecked against the DNA. TRBV21-1 is a pseudogene locus. The CDR3 totals 12 residues. CDR3 protein: CASSAGQGRLFF. The CDR3 DNA reads TGTGCCAGCAGCGCGGGACAGGGGAGACTGTTTTTT.

CDR3 DNA: TGCGCCAGCAGCGTAGGACAGACCTCTGGAAACACCATATATTTT. The encoded protein is CASSVGQTSGNTIYF. The rearrangement uses TRBV5-1 and TRBJ1-3, with D perhaps matching TRBD1 (6 bases). Germline V CDR1 and CDR2: SGHRS, YFSETQ. This CDR3 has 15 residues. V was clipped by 4 bases and J by 0 bases, with 11 bases between them.

The chain employs TRBV7-2 and TRBJ2-5; 9 bases agree with TRBD2. J lost 11 bases, V lost 2 bases, and 15 bases had no gene match. Germline V gives CDR1 SGHTA, CDR2 FQGNSA. The CDR3 is made up of 16 amino acids. In DNA, the CDR3 is TGTGCCAGCAGCTTACCCGGCCTTGCGGGGGGGCGAGAGCAGTACTTC. Protein sequence: CASSLPGLAGGREQYF. The whole variable domain, remainder taken from reference TRBV7-2 and TRBJ2-5, is GAGVSQSPSNKVTEKGKDVELRCDPISGHTALYWYRQSLGQGLEFLIYFQGNSAPDKSGLPSDRFSAERTGGSVSTLTIQRTQQEDSAVYLCASSLPGLAGGREQYFGPGTRLLVL.

The chain recombines TRBV19 with TRBJ1-2; D is perhaps TRBD1 (6 bases). Germline V gene sequence: CDR1 LNHDA, CDR2 SQIVND (reference sequence). CDR3 length: 16 amino acids. Trimming left V 4 bases short and J 4 bases short, with 19 bases between. This CDR3 reads CASSTFFRDTLYGYTF. In DNA, the CDR3 is TGTGCCAGTAGTACTTTCTTCCGGGACACCCTCTATGGCTACACCTTC.

This sequence joins TRBV19 and TRBJ2-1, with 10 bases aligning to TRBD2. CDR3 length equals 15 residues. The germline gives CDR1 LNHDA, CDR2 SQIVND (reference sequence). Unmatched junction bases numbered 10, after V lost 8 bases and J lost 6 bases. CDR3 in DNA: TGTGCCAGTTCTAGCGGGGGCCGCTTACTCAATGAGCAGTTCTTC. It is translated as CASSSGGRLLNEQFF.

This clone was picked up one time. The chain is built from TRBV5-4 and TRBJ2-2; D not certain. The CDR3 sequence is 13 residues long. Trimming took 2 bases from V and 1 from J, leaving 3 bases between them. Germline-derived CDR1 and CDR2 are SGHNT and YYREEE (reference sequence). The CDR3 region is CASSLQNTGELFF. Written as DNA, the CDR3 is TGTGCCAGCAGCTTACAGAACACCGGGGAGCTGTTTTTT.

V gene TRBV5-4 combines with J gene TRBJ1-4; weak D call: TRBD1 (5 bases). V shed 0 bases and J shed 5 bases, with 8 bases lying between them. Germline CDR1 is SGHNT and CDR2 is YYREEE (reference sequence). The CDR3 has 14 residues. In nucleotides, the CDR3 is TGTGCCAGCAGCTTGGGTAGGGGAAATGAAAAACTGTTTTTT. Protein: CASSLGRGNEKLFF.

The chain combines TRBV29-1 with TRBJ1-2; D perhaps matches TRBD1 (6 bases). V lost 6 bases, J lost 6 bases, and 23 bases lay in between. CDR1 and CDR2 (germline): SQVTM, ANQGSEA. This CDR3 is built from 15 residues. CDR3 DNA sequence: TGCAGCGTCCCGTATCTCATGGGGGCTGGAAATGGCTACACCTTC. As protein: CSVPYLMGAGNGYTF.

J is TRBJ2-1 and V is TRBV9; 11 nucleotides align to TRBD2. Germline assignment: CDR1 SGDLS and CDR2 YYNGEE. The CDR3 consists of 16 residues. J was trimmed by 6 bases and V by 2 bases; bases with no gene match: 7. This CDR3 reads CASSVSGGAHRNEQFF. CDR3 in DNA: TGTGCCAGCAGCGTTAGCGGGGGGGCCCATCGCAATGAGCAGTTCTTC.

Comment on this clone: The junction shows a germline mismatch at one end, possibly a read error. The CDR3 here is CASSLGLAGNNEQFF. The CDR3 DNA is TGTGCTAGCAGCTTGGGACTAGCGGGGAACAATGAGCAGTTCTTC. The chain employs TRBV7-7 and TRBJ2-1; TRBD2 matches at 13 bases. Germline V CDR1 and CDR2: SSHAT, FNYEAQ (reference sequence). This CDR3 comprises 15 residues.

The chain links TRBV2 to TRBJ2-5; D remains unclear. Deletions cut 8 bases from V and 7 bases from J, with 11 bases between. This CDR3 spans 11 amino acids. From germline, CDR1 is SNHLY and CDR2 FYNNEI. The CDR3 sequence: CASANIGTQYF. In nucleotides, the CDR3 is TGTGCCAGCGCCAATATCGGGACCCAGTACTTC.

V and J are TRBV6-6 and TRBJ1-2; 7 bases are a match to TRBD1. CDR3 length: 14 amino acids. The germline gives CDR1 MNHNY, CDR2 SVGAGI (reference sequence). Losses at the gene ends were 10 bases for V and 6 bases for J; bases not matched to a gene: 14. This CDR3 reads CATQEQGWEDGYTF. The CDR3 DNA is TGTGCCACCCAAGAACAGGGGTGGGAGGATGGCTACACCTTC.

Worth noting for this clone: Other nucleotide sequences in the sample specify the same CDR3. The rearrangement uses TRBV19 and TRBJ1-5; D is undetermined. Trimming removed 4 bases from V and 6 bases from J, with 7 bases in between. CDR1 LNHDA and CDR2 SQIVND come from the germline V gene (reference sequence). CDR3 length: 12 residues. The CDR3 loop is CASSTRGQPQHF. CDR3 sequence (DNA): TGTGCCAGTAGTACCCGCGGTCAGCCCCAGCATTTT.

V usage is TRBV5-4 and J usage is TRBJ2-3; TRBD2 might be the D (5 bases). The CDR3 spans 16 residues. V was clipped by 7 bases and J by 0 bases, with 18 bases between them. Germline V gene data show CDR1 as SGHNT and CDR2 as YYREEE (reference sequence). The CDR3, as DNA: TGTGCCAGCCCGGGGTCCAGCGGACCTAGCACAGATACGCAGTATTTT. Protein: CASPGSSGPSTDTQYF.

The chain recombines TRBV19 with TRBJ2-1; 7 bases agree with TRBD2. Germline CDR1 reads LNHDA; CDR2 reads SQIVND (reference sequence). J was trimmed by 4 bases and V by 2 bases; bases with no gene match: 2. The CDR3 has 14 residues. The CDR3 coding sequence is TGTGCCAGTAGTATATCGCGGGGGTACAATGAGCAGTTCTTC. Encoded protein: CASSISRGYNEQFF.

This chain connects TRBV14 to TRBJ2-7; maybe TRBD1 (6 bases). CDR1 is SGHDN and CDR2 is FVKESK in the germline V gene. The CDR3 has 15 residues. The ends were cut back, 0 bases at V and 5 bases at J, with 14 bases in the middle. CDR3 region: CASSQDFNRVDEQYF. DNA for the CDR3: TGTGCCAGCAGCCAAGATTTTAACAGGGTGGACGAGCAGTACTTC.

The chain is built from TRBV5-5 and TRBJ2-7; unclear D gene. The CDR3 loop spans 13 amino acids. V lost 2 bases and J 1 base, leaving 7 bases between the germline ends. The germline CDR1 and CDR2 sequences are SGHKS and YYEKEE (reference sequence). The CDR3 spells CASSFYASYEQYF. CDR3 DNA sequence: TGTGCCAGCAGCTTCTATGCTTCCTACGAGCAGTACTTC.

The chain employs TRBV4-3 and TRBJ2-7; D is unresolved. The CDR3 sequence is 14 residues long. V was pared by 1 base and J by 2 bases, with 9 bases between. Germline V gives CDR1 LGHNA, CDR2 YSLEER. For the CDR3, the DNA is TGCGCCAGCAGCCAAGGGGTTAGCACCTACGAGCAGTACTTC. Translated, it gives CASSQGVSTYEQYF.

For the CDR3, the DNA is TGTGCCAGCATTCCCACACAGGGTCGCGAGCAGTACTTC. This sequence encodes CASIPTQGREQYF. V and J are TRBV2 and TRBJ2-5; D might be TRBD1 (6 bases). The J call may not be correct, given that the DNA end is closer to TRBJ2-7. Germline V gene lookup returns CDR1 SNHLY and CDR2 FYNNEI. The CDR3 covers 13 residues.

The V gene is TRBV11-3, the J gene TRBJ2-2; 8 bases are a match to TRBD1. In germline, CDR1 is SGHNT, CDR2 YENEEA. Germline trimming cut 5 bases from V and 7 bases from J; bases unmatched to any gene: 9. There are 15 residues in the CDR3. The CDR3 nucleotides read TGTGCCAGCAGCCTCGACAGGGGTCGTGGCGGGGAGCTGTTTTTT. It encodes CASSLDRGRGGELFF.

The V and J genes are TRBV7-2 and TRBJ2-7, with TRBD2 matching 9 bases. The CDR3 runs 17 residues. V trimming: 5 bases; J trimming: 0 bases; junction bases outside the gene matches: 11. Germline values: CDR1 SGHTA, CDR2 FQGNSA. In nucleotides, the CDR3 is TGTGCCAGCAGCCTCCTGGTAGCGGGGGTAAGCTCCTACGAGCAGTACTTC. Translated: CASSLLVAGVSSYEQYF.

The CDR3 nucleotides are TGCGCCAGCAGCCAAGATATCGGAAGGTCCGGGGGAGCTTTCTTT. It specifies CASSQDIGRSGGAFF. This sequence joins TRBV4-1 and TRBJ1-1; perhaps TRBD1 as D (5 bases). Germline V CDR1 and CDR2: MGHRA, YSYEKL. The CDR3 sequence is 15 residues long. Trimming took off 0 bases at V and 10 bases at J, with 18 bases between the two ends.